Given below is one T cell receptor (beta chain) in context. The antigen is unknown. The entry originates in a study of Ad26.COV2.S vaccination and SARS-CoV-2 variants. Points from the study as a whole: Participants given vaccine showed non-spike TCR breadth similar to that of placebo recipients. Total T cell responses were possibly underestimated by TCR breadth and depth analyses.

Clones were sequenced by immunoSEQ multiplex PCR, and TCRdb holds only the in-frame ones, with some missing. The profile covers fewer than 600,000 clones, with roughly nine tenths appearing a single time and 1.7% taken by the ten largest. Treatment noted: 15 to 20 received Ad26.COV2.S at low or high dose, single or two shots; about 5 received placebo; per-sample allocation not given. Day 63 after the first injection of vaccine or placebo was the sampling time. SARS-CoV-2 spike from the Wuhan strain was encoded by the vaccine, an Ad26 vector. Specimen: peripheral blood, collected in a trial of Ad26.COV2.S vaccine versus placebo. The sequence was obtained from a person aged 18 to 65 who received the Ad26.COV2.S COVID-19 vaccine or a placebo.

The CDR3 region is CASSFLGGPTEAFF. CDR3 bases: TGTGCCAGCAGCTTCCTTGGGGGGCCCACTGAAGCTTTCTTT. The rearrangement links TRBV6-6 to TRBJ1-1; maybe TRBD1 (6 bases). CDR1 and CDR2 from the germline V gene are MNHNY and SVGAGI (reference sequence). The V end lost 6 bases, the J end lost 4 bases, and 15 bases lay between the germline ends. CDR3 length: 14 amino acids.